This T cell receptor (beta chain) was recorded in a study of blood T cell repertoires in COVID-19. Study overall: Sites in the United States, Italy and Spain provided acute and convalescent COVID-19 samples. Sample material is recorded as cDNA or gDNA derived from T cells, B-cell-depleted T cells, or PBMCs.

Clones were sequenced by immunoSEQ multiplex PCR, and TCRdb holds only the in-frame ones, with some missing. The data contain approximately 150,000 clones, 80% to 90% of them singletons. The CDR3 totals 16 residues. Germline V lookup: CDR1 LGHDT, CDR2 YNNKEL (reference sequence). Trimming at V came to 3 bases and at J to 4 bases, leaving 4 bases not matched to a gene. The chain links TRBV3-1 (or the pseudogene TRBV3-2) to TRBJ2-5; 14 bases agree with TRBD2. Sequencing was done on a sample of peripheral blood. This receptor was obtained from a man between 65 and 79 years old with acute or convalescent COVID-19. DNA of the CDR3: TGTGCCAGCAGCCAGACTAGCGGGAGGGTTGGAGAGACCCAGTACTTC. Its protein is CASSQTSGRVGETQYF.